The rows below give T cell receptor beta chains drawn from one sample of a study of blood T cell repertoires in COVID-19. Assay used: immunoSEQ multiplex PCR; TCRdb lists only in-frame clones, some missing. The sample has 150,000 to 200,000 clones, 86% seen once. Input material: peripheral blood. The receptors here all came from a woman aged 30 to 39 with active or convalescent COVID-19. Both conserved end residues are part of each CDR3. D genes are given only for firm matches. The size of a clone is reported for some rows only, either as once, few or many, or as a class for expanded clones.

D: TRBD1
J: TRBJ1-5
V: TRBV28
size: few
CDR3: CASSFTGGRQPQHF
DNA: TGTGCCAGCAGTTTTACAGGGGGCCGTCAGCCCCAGCATTTT

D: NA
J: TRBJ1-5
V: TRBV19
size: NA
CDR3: CASSIYRTGTPNQPQHF
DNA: TGTGCCAGTAGTATCTACAGAACCGGGACACCTAATCAGCCCCAGCATTTT

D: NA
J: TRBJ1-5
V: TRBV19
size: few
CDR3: CASSLQGNQPQHF
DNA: TGTGCCAGTAGTTTACAGGGTAATCAGCCCCAGCATTTT

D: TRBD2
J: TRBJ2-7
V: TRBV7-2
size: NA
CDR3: CASSYLAGGGSYEQYF
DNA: TGTGCCAGCAGCTATCTAGCGGGAGGTGGGTCCTACGAGCAGTACTTC

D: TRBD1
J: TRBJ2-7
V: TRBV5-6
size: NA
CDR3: CASSKRQGGYEQYF
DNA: TGTGCCAGCAGCAAAAGACAGGGGGGTTACGAGCAGTACTTC

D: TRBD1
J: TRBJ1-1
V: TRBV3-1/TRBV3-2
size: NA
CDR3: CASSQQGTDEAFF
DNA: TGTGCCAGCAGTCAACAGGGGACGGATGAAGCTTTCTTT

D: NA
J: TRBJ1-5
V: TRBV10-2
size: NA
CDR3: CASSAIRVDQPQHF
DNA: TGCGCCAGCAGTGCGATCAGGGTCGATCAGCCCCAGCATTTT

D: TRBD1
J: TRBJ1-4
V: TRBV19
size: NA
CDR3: CASSSPGQAATNEKLFF
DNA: TGTGCCAGTAGTTCCCCGGGACAGGCTGCAACTAATGAAAAACTGTTTTTT

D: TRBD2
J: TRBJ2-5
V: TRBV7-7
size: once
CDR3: CASSLELADQETQYF
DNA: TGTGCTAGCAGCTTGGAACTAGCGGACCAAGAGACCCAGTACTTC

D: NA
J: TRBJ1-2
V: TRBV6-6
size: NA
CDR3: CASSYGQGGIWGYTF
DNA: TGTGCCAGCAGTTACGGGCAGGGAGGCATTTGGGGCTACACCTTC

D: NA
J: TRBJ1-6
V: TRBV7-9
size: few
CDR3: CASSLEPGRNSPLHF
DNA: TGTGCCAGCAGCTTAGAGCCAGGGCGTAATTCACCCCTCCACTTT

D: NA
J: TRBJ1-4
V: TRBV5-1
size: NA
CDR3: CASSEGVRPNEKLFF
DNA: TGCGCCAGCAGCGAGGGGGTCCGGCCGAATGAAAAACTGTTTTTT

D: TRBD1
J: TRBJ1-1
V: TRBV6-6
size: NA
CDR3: CASNHRDRENTEAFF
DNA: TGTGCCAGCAATCACCGGGACAGGGAGAACACTGAAGCTTTCTTT

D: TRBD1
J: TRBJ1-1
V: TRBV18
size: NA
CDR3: CASSPLLGGARGTEAFF
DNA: TGTGCCAGCTCACCACTTTTAGGGGGCGCAAGGGGCACTGAAGCTTTCTTT

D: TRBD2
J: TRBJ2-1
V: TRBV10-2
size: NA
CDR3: CASGTSGAYNEQFF
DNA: TGCGCCAGCGGGACTAGCGGGGCCTACAATGAGCAGTTCTTC

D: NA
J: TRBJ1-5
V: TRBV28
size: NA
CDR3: CASSGGSNQPQHF
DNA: TGTGCCAGCTCGGGGGGTAGCAATCAGCCCCAGCATTTT

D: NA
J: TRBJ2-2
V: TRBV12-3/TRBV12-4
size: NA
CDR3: CASRSLDTGELFF
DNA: TGTGCCAGCAGAAGTTTAGACACCGGGGAGCTGTTTTTT

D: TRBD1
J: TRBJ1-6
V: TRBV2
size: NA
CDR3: CASSRSRGSYNSPLHF
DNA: TGTGCCAGCAGCAGAAGCAGGGGGTCCTATAATTCACCCCTCCACTTT

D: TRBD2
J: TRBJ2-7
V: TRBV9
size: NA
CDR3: CASSVGAGGSYEQYF
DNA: TGTGCCAGCAGCGTCGGAGCGGGAGGATCGTACGAGCAGTACTTC

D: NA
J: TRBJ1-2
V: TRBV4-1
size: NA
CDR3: CASSQDRGTNYGYTF
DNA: TGCGCCAGCAGCCAAGATAGGGGGACTAACTATGGCTACACCTTC

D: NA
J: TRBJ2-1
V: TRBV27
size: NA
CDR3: CASSSPAFAGSSYNEQFF
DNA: TGTGCCAGCAGTTCTCCCGCTTTTGCGGGAAGCTCCTACAATGAGCAGTTCTTC

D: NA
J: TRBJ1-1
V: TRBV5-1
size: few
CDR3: CASSLGTGRDTEAFF
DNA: TGCGCCAGCAGCTTGGGAACAGGGAGGGACACTGAAGCTTTCTTT

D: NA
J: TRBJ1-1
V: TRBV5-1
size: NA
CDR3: CASSTQGDTEAFF
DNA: TGCGCCAGCAGCACACAGGGTGACACTGAAGCTTTCTTT

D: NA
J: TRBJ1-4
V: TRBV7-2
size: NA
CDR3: CASSPGTAVEKLFF
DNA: TGTGCCAGCAGCCCCGGGACTGCTGTTGAAAAACTGTTTTTT

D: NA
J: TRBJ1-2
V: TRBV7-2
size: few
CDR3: CASSSGYYGYTF
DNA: TGTGCCAGCAGCTCAGGGTACTACGGCTACACCTTC

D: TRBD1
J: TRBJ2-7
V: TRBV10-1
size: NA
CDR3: CASSPDRGLSYEQYF
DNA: TGCGCCAGCAGTCCCGACAGGGGCCTCTCCTACGAGCAGTACTTC

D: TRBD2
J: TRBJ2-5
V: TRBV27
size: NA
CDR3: CASRGLAGGEETQYF
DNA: TGTGCCAGCAGGGGACTAGCGGGGGGGGAAGAGACCCAGTACTTC

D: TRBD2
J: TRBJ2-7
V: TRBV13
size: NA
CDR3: CASSITSEITYEQYF
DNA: TGTGCCAGCAGCATCACTAGCGAGATTACCTACGAGCAGTACTTC

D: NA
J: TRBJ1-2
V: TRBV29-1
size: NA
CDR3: CSVDREDNYGYTF
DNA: TGCAGCGTTGACCGGGAAGATAACTATGGCTACACCTTC

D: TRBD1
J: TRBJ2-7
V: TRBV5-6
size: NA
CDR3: CASTSGTAYEQYF
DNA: TGTGCCAGCACGTCCGGGACAGCCTACGAGCAGTACTTC

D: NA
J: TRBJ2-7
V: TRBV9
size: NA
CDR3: CASSAGTNKYYEQYF
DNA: TGTGCCAGCAGCGCCGGGACAAACAAATACTACGAGCAGTACTTC

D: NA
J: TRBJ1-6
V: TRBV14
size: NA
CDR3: CASSQELGGISPLHF
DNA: TGTGCCAGCAGCCAAGAGCTGGGAGGGATCTCACCCCTCCACTTT

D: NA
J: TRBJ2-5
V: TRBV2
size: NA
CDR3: CASSDPLETQYF
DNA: TGTGCCAGCAGTGATCCCCTAGAGACCCAGTACTTC

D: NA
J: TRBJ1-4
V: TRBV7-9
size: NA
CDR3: CASSTNRKATNEKLFF
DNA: TGTGCCAGCAGCACGAACAGAAAAGCAACTAATGAAAAACTGTTTTTT

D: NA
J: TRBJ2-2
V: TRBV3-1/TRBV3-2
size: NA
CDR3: CASSFLDRDTGELFF
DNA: TGTGCCAGCAGCTTCTTAGACCGGGACACCGGGGAGCTGTTTTTT

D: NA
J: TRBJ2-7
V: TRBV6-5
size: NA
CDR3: CASSSGDSHYEQYF
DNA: TGTGCCAGCAGCTCGGGGGACAGTCATTACGAGCAGTACTTC

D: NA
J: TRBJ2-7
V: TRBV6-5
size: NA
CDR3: CASSYSNLGEQYF
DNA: TGTGCCAGCAGTTACTCGAATCTCGGGGAGCAGTACTTC

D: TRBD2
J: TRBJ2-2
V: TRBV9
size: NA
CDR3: CASSVLSGSQGGSPGELFF
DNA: TGTGCCAGCAGCGTCTTGAGTGGTTCTCAGGGAGGGTCGCCCGGGGAGCTGTTTTTT

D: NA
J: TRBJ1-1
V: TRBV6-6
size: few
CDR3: CASSYGGANTEAFF
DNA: TGTGCCAGCAGTTACGGGGGGGCGAACACTGAAGCTTTCTTT

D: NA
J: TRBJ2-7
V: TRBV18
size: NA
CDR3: CASSLDWLSYEQYF
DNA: TGTGCCAGCTCTCTTGACTGGCTTTCCTACGAGCAGTACTTC

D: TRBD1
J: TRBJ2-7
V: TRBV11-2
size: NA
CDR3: CASSLDDGGTGHREQYF
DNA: TGTGCCAGCAGCTTAGACGACGGCGGGACAGGGCACAGGGAGCAGTACTTC

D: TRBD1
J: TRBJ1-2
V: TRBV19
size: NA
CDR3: CASSINGGRGLYGYTF
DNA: TGTGCCAGTAGTATCAATGGGGGCAGGGGGCTCTATGGCTACACCTTC

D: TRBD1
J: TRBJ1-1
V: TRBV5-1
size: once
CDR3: CASSLQGARVGEAFF
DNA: TGCGCCAGCAGCTTGCAGGGGGCGCGGGTGGGTGAAGCTTTCTTT

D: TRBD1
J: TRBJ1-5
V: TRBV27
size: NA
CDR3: CASSPRTGGHNQPQHF
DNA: TGTGCCAGCAGTCCCCGGACAGGGGGGCACAATCAGCCCCAGCATTTT

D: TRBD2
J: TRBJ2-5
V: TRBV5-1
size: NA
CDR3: CASSGTGLAGQETQYF
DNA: TGCGCCAGCAGCGGAACCGGACTAGCGGGGCAAGAGACCCAGTACTTC

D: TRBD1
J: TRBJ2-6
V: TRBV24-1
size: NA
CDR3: CATSDPRGPPSGANVLTF
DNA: TGTGCCACCAGTGATCCCAGGGGGCCCCCCTCTGGGGCCAACGTCCTGACTTTC

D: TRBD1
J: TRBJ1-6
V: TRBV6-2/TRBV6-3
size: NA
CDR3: CASSSGQNRFYNSPLHF
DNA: TGTGCCAGCAGTTCGGGACAGAATAGGTTTTATAATTCACCCCTCCACTTT

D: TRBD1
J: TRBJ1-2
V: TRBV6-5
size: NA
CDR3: CASRDGQGAIYGYTF
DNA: TGTGCCAGCAGGGACGGACAGGGTGCGATCTATGGCTACACCTTC

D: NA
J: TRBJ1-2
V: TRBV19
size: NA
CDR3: CASSIEGQGNYGYTF
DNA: TGTGCCAGTAGTATAGAAGGGCAGGGCAACTATGGCTACACCTTC

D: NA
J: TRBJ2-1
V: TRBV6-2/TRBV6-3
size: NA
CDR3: CASSATGKDYNEQFF
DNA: TGTGCCAGCAGTGCCACGGGGAAGGACTACAATGAGCAGTTCTTC